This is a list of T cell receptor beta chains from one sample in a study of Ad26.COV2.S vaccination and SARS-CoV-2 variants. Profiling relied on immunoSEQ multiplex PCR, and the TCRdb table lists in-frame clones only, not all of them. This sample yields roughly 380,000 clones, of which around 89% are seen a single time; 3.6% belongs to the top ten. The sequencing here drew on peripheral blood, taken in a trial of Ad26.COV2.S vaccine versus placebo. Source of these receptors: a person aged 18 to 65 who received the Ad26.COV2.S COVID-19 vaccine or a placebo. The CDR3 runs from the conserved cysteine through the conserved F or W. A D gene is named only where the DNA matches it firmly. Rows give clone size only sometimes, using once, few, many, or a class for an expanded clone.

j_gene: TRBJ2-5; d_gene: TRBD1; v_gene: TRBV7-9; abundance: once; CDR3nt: TGTGCCAGCAGCGTAAGACAGGGCTACCAAGAGACCCAGTACTTC; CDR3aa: CASSVRQGYQETQYF
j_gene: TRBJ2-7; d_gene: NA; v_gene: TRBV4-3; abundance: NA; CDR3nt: TGCGCCAGCAGCCAAGTCCGGGGAACGAATATCCACTTC; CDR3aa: CASSQVRGTNIHF
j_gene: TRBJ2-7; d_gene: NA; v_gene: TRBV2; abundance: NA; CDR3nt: TGTGCCAGCAGTGAAGTCGCAACTCGTGGGACCACGGGCTACTACGAGCAGTACTTC; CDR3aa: CASSEVATRGTTGYYEQYF
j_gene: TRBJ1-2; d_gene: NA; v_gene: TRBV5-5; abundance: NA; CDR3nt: TGTGCCAGCCGACCTATACTGTGGATGAACAAGTTCTATGGCTACACCTTC; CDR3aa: CASRPILWMNKFYGYTF
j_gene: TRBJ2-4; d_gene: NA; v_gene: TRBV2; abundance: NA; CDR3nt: TGTGCCAGCAGTGAAGCGCTGTCTGGAAACATTCAGTACTTC; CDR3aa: CASSEALSGNIQYF
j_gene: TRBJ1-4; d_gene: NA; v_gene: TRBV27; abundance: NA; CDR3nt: TGTGCCAGCAGTTTATCACCTTATGCAACTAATGAAAAACTGTTTTTT; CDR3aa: CASSLSPYATNEKLFF
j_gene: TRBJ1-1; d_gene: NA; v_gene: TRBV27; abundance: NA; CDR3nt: TGTGCCAGCAGTTTATCTGACCCCAACACTGAAGCTTTCTTT; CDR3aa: CASSLSDPNTEAFF
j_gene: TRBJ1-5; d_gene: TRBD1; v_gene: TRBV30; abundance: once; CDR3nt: TGTGCCTGGGATATCGGGACAGTAAACAATCAGCCCCAGCATTTT; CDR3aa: CAWDIGTVNNQPQHF
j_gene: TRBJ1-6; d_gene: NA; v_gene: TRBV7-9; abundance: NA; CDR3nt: TGTGCCAGCAGCTTCGGGGGATTGAGACCCCTCCACTTT; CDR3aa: CASSFGGLRPLHF
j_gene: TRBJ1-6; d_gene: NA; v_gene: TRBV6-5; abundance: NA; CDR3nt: TGTGCCAGCAGTTCATACCTGACAGTGGATTCACCCCTCCACTTT; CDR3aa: CASSSYLTVDSPLHF
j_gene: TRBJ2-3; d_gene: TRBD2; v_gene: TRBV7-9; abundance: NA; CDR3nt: TGTGCCAGCCGGCGGGGGAGCACAGATACGCAGTATTTT; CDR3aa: CASRRGSTDTQYF
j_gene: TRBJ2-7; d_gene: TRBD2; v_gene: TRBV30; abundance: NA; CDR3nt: TGTGCCTGGAGTGTACTGGGGGGGGGCTACGAGCAGTACTTC; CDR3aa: CAWSVLGGGYEQYF
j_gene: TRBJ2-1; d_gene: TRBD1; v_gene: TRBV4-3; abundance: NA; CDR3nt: TGCGCCAGCAGCTTGCGACAGGGAGAGGGTGAGCAGTTCTTC; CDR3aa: CASSLRQGEGEQFF
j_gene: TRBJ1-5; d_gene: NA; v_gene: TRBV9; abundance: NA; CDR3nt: TGTGCCAGCAGTGACACCGGCGGTCAGCCCCAGCATTTT; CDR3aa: CASSDTGGQPQHF
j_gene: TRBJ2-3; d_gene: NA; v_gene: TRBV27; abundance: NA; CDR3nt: TGTGCCAGCAGTTTTCTTCGGGGGGCTCTGGATACGCAGTATTTT; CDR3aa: CASSFLRGALDTQYF
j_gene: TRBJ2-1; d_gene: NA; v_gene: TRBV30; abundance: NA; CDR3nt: TGTGCCTGGACCGAGGGCCTTCCTAACAATGAGCAGTTCTTC; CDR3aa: CAWTEGLPNNEQFF
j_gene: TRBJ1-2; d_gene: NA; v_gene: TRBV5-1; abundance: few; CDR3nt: TGCGCCAGCAGCTTGGCCGGACGGCCGCACTATGGCTACACCTTC; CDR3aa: CASSLAGRPHYGYTF
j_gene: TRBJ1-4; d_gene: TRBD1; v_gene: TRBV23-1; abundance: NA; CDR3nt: TGCGCCAGCAGTCAATCCCGGGACAGGGGCCTCAAGAATGAAAAACTGTTTTTT; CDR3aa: CASSQSRDRGLKNEKLFF
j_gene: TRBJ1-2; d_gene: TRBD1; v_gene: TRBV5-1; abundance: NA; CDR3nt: TGCGCCAGCAGCCCGACAAGACAGGGAAACTATGGCTACACCTTC; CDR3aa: CASSPTRQGNYGYTF
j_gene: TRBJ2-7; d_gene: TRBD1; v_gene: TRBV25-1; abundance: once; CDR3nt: TGTGCCAGCAGTGCCCGGACAGGGTCCAACGAGCAGTACTTC; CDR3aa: CASSARTGSNEQYF
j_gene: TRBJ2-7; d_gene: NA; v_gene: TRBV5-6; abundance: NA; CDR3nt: TGTGCCAGCAGCTTTCGACCCTACGAGCAGTACTTC; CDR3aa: CASSFRPYEQYF
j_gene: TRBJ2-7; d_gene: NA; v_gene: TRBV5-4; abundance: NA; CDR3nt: TGTGCCAGCACCACGGGACCCAGGAGCTCCTACGAGCAGTACTTC; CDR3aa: CASTTGPRSSYEQYF
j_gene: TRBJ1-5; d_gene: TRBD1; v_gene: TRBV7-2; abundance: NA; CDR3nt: TGTGCCAGCAGCCTCCGGACAGGGGGCCGTCAGCCCCAGCATTTT; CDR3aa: CASSLRTGGRQPQHF
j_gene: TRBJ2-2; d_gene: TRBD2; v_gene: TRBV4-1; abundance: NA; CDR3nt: TGCGCCAGCAGCCAAGCTCGCGGGGGGCGCACCGGGGAGCTGTTTTTT; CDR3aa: CASSQARGGRTGELFF
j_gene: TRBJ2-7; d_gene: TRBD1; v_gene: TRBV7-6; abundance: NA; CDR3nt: TGTGCCAGCAGCGTCTACCGGGACAGGTCCTACGAGCAGTACTTC; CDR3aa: CASSVYRDRSYEQYF